The entry that follows covers one TCR beta chain sequence. As yet, its antigen is unknown. Additional DNA sequences in this sample encode the identical CDR3. Germline CDR1 reads MNHNS; CDR2 reads SASEGT. CDR3 length equals 14 residues. Trimming took off 2 bases at V and 0 bases at J, with 5 bases between the two ends. This table comes from immunoSEQ multiplex PCR, and its TCRdb copy is limited to in-frame clones, with some not included. The sample records more than 60,000 clones, about 90% being singletons. This sample was taken from a study of T cell responses to AZD1222 COVID-19 vaccine. Study observations and caveats: Nearly half of spike-specific TCRs reportedly target unmutated variant regions. There were repertoire samples only from the period after the peak T cell response.

The material sequenced was peripheral blood, taken on day 0 of AZD1222 vaccination. The chain links TRBV6-1 to TRBJ1-5; D uncertain. The clonotype comes from an adult in good health. The CDR3 loop is CASSEPYSNQPQHF. CDR3 coding DNA: TGTGCCAGCAGTGAACCCTATAGCAATCAGCCCCAGCATTTT.